This T cell receptor (beta chain) comes out of a study of glioma-infiltrating T cells. Study-level results: Tissue and blood shared very few CDR3 sequences.

Using RNA template, CDR3s of TCR alpha and beta were amplified with iRepertoire arm-PCR. Tissue mRNA or PBMC total RNA, 100-400 ng, went into one-step reverse transcription and amplification. Each CDR3 protein is one row after TCRdb ran MiXCR on the multiplex PCR reads. The table shows some 99,000 distinct CDR3 sequences, with less than 30% occurring only once. The CDR3 covers 13 residues. Germline V gives CDR1 MNHEY, CDR2 SVGEGT. Between the trimmed V and J ends, which lost 6 bases and 1 base, there was a span of 10 bases. In its sample, this clonotype was seen many times. What it binds is not known. This rearrangement joins TRBV6-2 or TRBV6-3 to TRBJ2-7; D call uncertain. The clonotype comes from a human donor with low-grade glioma or glioblastoma, undergoing nonglioma brain surgery, or in good health (not recorded which). Sequencing input: glioma tissue, nonneoplastic brain tissue, or PBMCs (not recorded which). The CDR3 DNA reads as TGTGCCAGCAGCCCCAACCTTTCCTACGAGCAGTACTTC. This codes for CASSPNLSYEQYF.